Listed here are 22 T cell receptor beta chains from one sample, sequenced in a study of blood T cell repertoires in COVID-19 (dated by TCRdb to about 2020). The method was the immunoSEQ multiplex PCR assay. The table comes from immuneACCESS by way of TCRdb, which keeps in-frame sequences with V and J called. Part of the clones is missing from these tables; in studies checked, under half for an unresolved V gene and the rest for unknown reasons. For this sample there are 100,000 to 150,000 clones; roughly 77% appear just once. The ten largest clones capture around 16% of the sample. The specimen sequenced was peripheral blood. The receptors here all came from a man aged 60-69 years with active or convalescent COVID-19.

The gene calls are TRBV10-3 and TRBJ2-6; possibly TRBD2 for D (6 bases). This CDR3 has 22 amino acids. Trimming cost V 0 bases and J 0 bases, with 24 bases left between them. CDR1 and CDR2 (germline): ENHRY, SYGVKD. The CDR3: CAISESLGASGSDASGANVLTF. CDR3 nucleotides: TGTGCCATCAGTGAGTCACTGGGCGCGAGCGGGTCCGATGCCTCTGGGGCCAACGTCCTGACTTTC.

In DNA form, the CDR3 reads TGTGCCAGCAGCCGGGGACTAGCGGGAGATGTTGGAGAGACCCAGTACTTC. It encodes CASSRGLAGDVGETQYF. V and J are TRBV5-4 and TRBJ2-5, with 14 bases aligning to TRBD2. The CDR3 extends over 17 amino acids. CDR1 is SGHNT and CDR2 is YYREEE in the germline V gene (reference sequence). Unmatched junction bases numbered 9, after V lost 4 bases and J lost 4 bases.

V and J are TRBV7-2 and TRBJ2-5; no clear D. Deletions cut 7 bases from V and 5 bases from J, with 14 bases between. Germline CDR1 is SGHTA and CDR2 is FQGNSA. The CDR3 contains 13 residues. The CDR3 DNA follows: TGTGCCAGCATTAGCACTGCGACCGAGACCCAGTACTTC. Amino acid sequence: CASISTATETQYF.

This chain joins TRBV18 and TRBJ2-1; TRBD2 agrees at 8 bases. J gave up 3 bases and V 4 bases, and 8 bases lay outside the gene matches. CDR3 length: 16 amino acids. The V gene's germline CDR1 is KGHSH and CDR2 LQKENI. The CDR3 DNA reads as TGTGCCAGCTCACACATGGTTAGCGGGGTCTACAATGAGCAGTTCTTC. Residues: CASSHMVSGVYNEQFF.

The chain links TRBV6-4 to TRBJ2-1; the match to TRBD1 covers 8 bases. This CDR3 has 13 amino acids. The V segment lost 5 bases and the J segment 10 bases; nucleotides outside the gene matches: 7. Germline CDR1 MRHNA, CDR2 SNTAGT. The CDR3 region is CASSSHPGGEQFF. The CDR3 nucleotides are TGTGCCAGCAGTTCCCACCCAGGGGGCGAGCAGTTCTTC.

This sequence joins TRBV6-2 or TRBV6-3 and TRBJ2-1, with 7 bases fitting TRBD2. V lost 2 bases to trimming and J lost 0 bases; unmatched junction nucleotides: 7. CDR1 MNHEY and CDR2 SVGEGT come from the germline V gene. This CDR3 is 17 amino acids long. The CDR3 protein is CASSYPGRGSSYNEQFF. The DNA of the CDR3 is TGTGCCAGCAGTTACCCCGGTCGCGGGAGCTCCTACAATGAGCAGTTCTTC.

The chain links TRBV7-2 to TRBJ1-2; 10 positions agree with TRBD1. J was trimmed by 8 bases and V by 0 bases; bases with no gene match: 6. The length of the CDR3 is 15 residues. Per germline, CDR1 SGHTA and CDR2 FQGNSA. CDR3 protein: CASSLATGGAEGYTF. For the CDR3, the DNA is TGTGCCAGCAGCTTAGCGACAGGGGGCGCTGAAGGCTACACCTTC.

The count of this clone is one. The J gene is TRBJ1-5, the V gene TRBV20-1; D is perhaps TRBD1 (5 bases). CDR3 length equals 13 residues. CDR1 is DFQATT and CDR2 is SNEGSKA in the germline V gene (reference sequence). The germline V and J ends were trimmed by 3 bases and 5 bases, with 11 bases remaining between them. CDR3 coding DNA: TGCAGTGCTAGTAGGCGGGGGGATCAGCCCCAGCATTTT. This codes for CSASRRGDQPQHF.

The sample holds one count of this clone. J is TRBJ2-1 and V is TRBV12-5; 10 bases are a match to TRBD1. There are 14 residues in the CDR3. Trimming at V came to 5 bases and at J to 7 bases, leaving 5 bases not matched to a gene. Germline V gives CDR1 LGHNT, CDR2 FRNRAP. The CDR3 sequence is CASGPGTGENEQFF. In nucleotides, the CDR3 is TGTGCTAGTGGTCCGGGGACAGGGGAGAATGAGCAGTTCTTC.

This clone showed up just a few times. J is TRBJ2-3 and V is TRBV29-1; possible D gene TRBD1, 5 bases. Trimming pared 3 bases from V and 1 base from J, leaving 5 bases between. This CDR3 spans 12 amino acids. Germline assignment: CDR1 SQVTM and CDR2 ANQGSEA. The CDR3 DNA reads as TGCAGCGTTGAGACAGGCACAGATACGCAGTATTTT. This encodes CSVETGTDTQYF.

This clone was picked up a small number of times. The chain couples TRBV7-2 to TRBJ2-2; 9 nucleotides align to TRBD2. The junction had 6 bases not matched to a gene; V was cut back by 2 bases and J by 5 bases. The CDR3 extends over 16 amino acids. Per the germline V gene, CDR1 is SGHTA and CDR2 is FQGNSA. CDR3 nucleotides: TGTGCCAGCAGCTTAATAGCTAGCGGGACGACCGGGGAGCTGTTTTTT. It encodes CASSLIASGTTGELFF.

V is TRBV10-3 and J is TRBJ1-6; D is possibly TRBD1 (5 bases). The CDR3 runs 14 residues. V lost 4 bases and J 10 bases, leaving 14 bases between the germline ends. The germline V gene encodes CDR1 ENHRY and CDR2 SYGVKD. CDR3 sequence reads: CAISVDSVNSPLHF. CDR3 DNA sequence: TGTGCCATCAGTGTAGACAGTGTAAACTCACCCCTCCACTTT.

This clone was seen just once. The chain is built from TRBV2 and TRBJ1-5; unclear D gene. Trimming cost V 6 bases and J 5 bases, with 11 bases left between them. The CDR3 is 13 residues long. The germline gives CDR1 SNHLY, CDR2 FYNNEI. CDR3 residues: CASSPGRDQPQHF. The CDR3 DNA follows: TGTGCCAGCAGCCCGGGGAGGGATCAGCCCCAGCATTTT.

The rearrangement uses TRBV18 and TRBJ2-3; tentative D call: TRBD1 (5 bases). The CDR3 totals 13 residues. Germline V gives CDR1 KGHSH, CDR2 LQKENI. Trimming removed 2 bases from V and 5 bases from J, with 8 bases in between. The CDR3 DNA follows: TGTGCCAGCTCACCAAGGGGCCAAGATACGCAGTATTTT. Its protein is CASSPRGQDTQYF.

This clone has only a few counts. The CDR3 sequence is CASSFHRPTEQYF. CDR3 coding DNA: TGTGCCAGCAGCTTCCACAGGCCGACCGAGCAGTACTTC. The chain recombines TRBV11-2 with TRBJ2-7, with a weak D call TRBD1 (5 bases). The germline gives CDR1 SGHAT, CDR2 FQNNGV. Trimming removed 3 bases at V and 6 bases at J, with 12 bases between. The CDR3 has 13 residues.

This clone is a singleton in its sample. The CDR3 nucleotides read TGTGCCAGCACCACCCCCCCTCCAGGGAACTATGGCTACACCTTC. It yields the protein CASTTPPPGNYGYTF. This rearrangement joins TRBV28 to TRBJ1-2; TRBD1 is a possible D gene (5 bases). The CDR3 runs 15 residues. Germline CDR1 MDHEN, CDR2 SYDVKM. V was pared by 7 bases and J by 2 bases, with 17 bases between.

This clone showed up many times. V usage is TRBV6-5 and J usage is TRBJ1-1, with 7 nucleotides matching TRBD1. There are 14 residues in the CDR3. The V gene's germline CDR1 is MNHEY and CDR2 SVGAGI. Trimming took 5 bases from V and 5 from J; bases not matched to a gene: 8. CDR3 bases: TGTGCCAGCAGTACTTCTCGGGGACAGACTGAAGCTTTCTTT. This encodes CASSTSRGQTEAFF.

The rearrangement links TRBV7-8 to TRBJ2-3; 7 nucleotides line up with TRBD1. Germline-derived CDR1 and CDR2 are SGHVS and FQNEAQ. The trim removed 5 bases at V and 3 bases at J, leaving 8 bases unmatched. The CDR3 totals 15 residues. DNA for the CDR3: TGTGCCAGCAGCCCCGGGACAGACCCTACAGATACGCAGTATTTT. Amino acids: CASSPGTDPTDTQYF.

The genes are TRBV20-1 and TRBJ2-5, with a weak D call TRBD2 (5 bases). The germline V gene has CDR1 DFQATT and CDR2 SNEGSKA (reference sequence). V lost 5 bases and J 5 bases, leaving 9 bases between the germline ends. The CDR3 sequence is 11 residues long. The CDR3 DNA reads TGCAGTGCTTTAGCGTACGAGACCCAGTACTTC. It codes for CSALAYETQYF.

V is TRBV7-2 and J is TRBJ2-2, with D hard to call. Looked up from germline, CDR1 is SGHTA and CDR2 is FQGNSA. The V end lost 0 bases, the J end lost 0 bases, and 5 bases lay between the germline ends. The CDR3 loop spans 15 amino acids. The CDR3 sequence is CASSLAASNTGELFF. The CDR3 nucleotides read TGTGCCAGCAGCTTAGCAGCGTCGAACACCGGGGAGCTGTTTTTT.

The chain employs TRBV24-1 and TRBJ2-1; D uncertain. V lost 4 bases and J lost 9, with 9 bases in between. The CDR3 loop spans 12 amino acids. Germline lookup yields CDR1 KGHDR and CDR2 SFDVKD. CDR3 DNA sequence: TGTGCCACCAGTGAGCCCCTAAGTGAGCAGTTCTTC. This encodes CATSEPLSEQFF.

The V call is TRBV15, the J call TRBJ1-5; 8 bases align to TRBD1. V was clipped by 3 bases and J by 2 bases; unmatched bases: 3. The CDR3 runs 15 residues. Looked up from germline, CDR1 is LNHNV and CDR2 is YYDKDF (reference sequence). This chain's CDR3 is CATSRDRVGNQPQHF. CDR3 in DNA: TGTGCCACCAGCAGGGACAGGGTTGGCAATCAGCCCCAGCATTTT.